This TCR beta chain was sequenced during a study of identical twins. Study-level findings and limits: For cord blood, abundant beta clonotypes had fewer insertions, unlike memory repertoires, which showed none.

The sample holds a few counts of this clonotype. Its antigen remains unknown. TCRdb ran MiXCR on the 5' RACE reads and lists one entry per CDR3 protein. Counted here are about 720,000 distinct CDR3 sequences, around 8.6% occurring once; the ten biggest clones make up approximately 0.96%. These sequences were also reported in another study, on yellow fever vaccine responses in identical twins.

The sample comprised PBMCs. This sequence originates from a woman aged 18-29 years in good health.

The CDR3 coding sequence is TGTGCCAGCACAACCCCGGGACAGGGCGCAGATACGCAGTATTTT. It yields the protein CASTTPGQGADTQYF. The genes are TRBV7-3 and TRBJ2-3; the match to TRBD1 covers 9 bases. Germline V gene lookup returns CDR1 SGHTA and CDR2 FQGTGA. V was clipped by 7 bases and J by 4 bases; unmatched bases: 9. The CDR3 sequence is 15 residues long.